This TCR beta chain came from a study of neurological immune-mediated disorders. Germline CDR1 LGHDT, CDR2 YNNKEL (reference sequence). V lost 2 bases, J lost 1 base, and 3 bases lay in between. CDR3 size: 12 residues. Where libraries were unsorted, they were derived from 2 million PBMCs stored at -80 degrees C. The cDNA came from 5'RACE with 10-nucleotide random UMIs. One entry per CDR3 protein, called by TCRdb with MiXCR from the 5' RACE reads. This sample has under 45,000 distinct CDR3 sequences, with roughly 13% found just once. This clonotype was seen a few times. This TCR came from a female donor in good health. Sequencing input: PBMCs. The chain uses TRBV3-1 and TRBJ2-7; no clear D gene. The CDR3 sequence is CASSQTSYEQYF. CDR3 DNA: TGTGCCAGCAGCCAAACTTCCTACGAGCAGTACTTC.